The 25 T cell receptor beta chains below were found in one sample sequenced in a study of memory B cells and T cells in multiple sclerosis. The repertoire was sequenced with immunoSEQ multiplex PCR; TCRdb's copy has only in-frame clones and lacks some. The repertoire holds about 45,000 clones, about four fifths seen once, with roughly 1% in the top ten. No cognate antigen is known for these TCRs. Separate sequencing covered autoproliferating (CFSE-dim) and non-proliferating (CFSE-high) T cells from stimulus-free culture. Cultures began with approximately 52 million CFSE-labeled PBMCs, unstimulated for 7 days, with replicate wells pooled. The sequenced sample was PBMCs from blood kept in culture. The receptors derive from a human donor with multiple sclerosis.

This chain joins TRBV7-5 and TRBJ1-5. TRBV7-5 is classified as a pseudogene. This CDR3 region has 19 residues. CDR3 bases: TGTGCCAGAAGCTTAGTCTGTGGGACGGACCTGCTCCCCAATCAGCCCCAGCATTTT. Translation: CARSLVCGTDLLPNQPQHF.

This sequence joins TRBV27 and TRBJ1-1; 7 nucleotides line up with TRBD1. The germline CDR1 and CDR2 sequences are MNHEY and SMNVEV (reference sequence). The CDR3 runs to 14 residues. The J segment lost 4 bases and the V segment lost 3 bases, leaving 5 bases of the junction unmatched. The CDR3, as DNA: TGTGCCAGCAGTTTGACAGGGTTTAGCACTGAAGCTTTCTTT. It yields the protein CASSLTGFSTEAFF.

The V and J genes are TRBV9 and TRBJ2-3; TRBD2 matches at 8 bases. Germline CDR1 is SGDLS and CDR2 is YYNGEE. V gave up 1 base and J gave up 0 bases; unmatched junction bases: 1. CDR3 size: 15 residues. This chain's CDR3 is CASSVIAGSTDTQYF. As DNA, the CDR3 is TGTGCCAGCAGCGTAATAGCGGGGAGCACAGATACGCAGTATTTT.

The chain couples TRBV28 to TRBJ1-2, with D unresolved. Germline lookup yields CDR1 MDHEN and CDR2 SYDVKM. The CDR3 is 14 amino acids. Trimming took off 5 bases at V and 0 bases at J, with 10 bases between the two ends. The CDR3 DNA reads TGTGCCAGCAGTATCCGGGCAGCTAACTATGGCTACACCTTC. Its translation is CASSIRAANYGYTF.

This chain joins TRBV27 and TRBJ1-1; the D is unclear. The CDR3 has 14 residues. V was shortened by 3 bases and J by 0 bases, with 8 bases between the two germline ends. Germline V CDR1 and CDR2: MNHEY, SMNVEV (reference sequence). The CDR3 spells CASSLLAVNTEAFF. The CDR3, as DNA: TGTGCCAGCAGTTTGCTGGCAGTGAACACTGAAGCTTTCTTT.

The table lists this clone with a count of one. The V gene is TRBV7-2, the J gene TRBJ2-5; D remains ambiguous. With 1 base removed from V and 5 bases from J, the gap between germline ends came to 17 bases. CDR3 length: 16 amino acids. CDR1 SGHTA and CDR2 FQGNSA come from the germline V gene. The CDR3 reads CASSLGNQMRWETQYF. DNA of the CDR3: TGTGCCAGCAGCTTAGGTAACCAGATGAGGTGGGAGACCCAGTACTTC.

The CDR3, as DNA: TGTGCCAGCAGCTTAGCATTAGCCAGCCTGAACACTGAAGCTTTCTTT. This codes for CASSLALASLNTEAFF. The chain links TRBV7-9 to TRBJ1-1; D not certain. Germline loops: CDR1 SEHNR, CDR2 FQNEAQ (reference sequence). This CDR3 region has 16 residues. Trimming took off 0 bases at V and 0 bases at J, with 11 bases between the two ends.

CDR3 nucleotide sequence: TGTGCCAGCAGCCTAACAGCGGGGTCCTCCTACGAGCAGTACTTC. Translated, it gives CASSLTAGSSYEQYF. This chain uses TRBV27 with TRBJ2-7, with 7 bases fitting TRBD2. Germline V gives CDR1 MNHEY, CDR2 SMNVEV (reference sequence). There are 15 residues in the CDR3. The ends lost 6 bases at V and 0 bases at J; junction bases unmatched: 8.

The chain carries TRBV5-6 and TRBJ1-6; D gene ambiguous. Germline CDR1 reads SGHDT; CDR2 reads YYEEEE. V lost 4 bases and J lost 7, with 12 bases in between. This CDR3 contains 14 residues. The CDR3 is CASSQSSANSPLHF. Written as DNA, the CDR3 is TGTGCCAGCAGCCAGAGTAGTGCCAATTCACCCCTCCACTTT.

The chain joins TRBV6-1 to TRBJ1-1; D unclear. Germline CDR1 and CDR2: MNHNS and SASEGT. This CDR3 is built from 12 residues. V lost 2 bases and J 9 bases, leaving 10 bases between the germline ends. The CDR3 loop reads CASSERAGQAFF. CDR3 DNA: TGTGCCAGCAGTGAACGGGCCGGACAAGCTTTCTTT.

The chain combines TRBV5-6 with TRBJ2-7, with TRBD1 identical over 7 bases. The germline V gene has CDR1 SGHDT and CDR2 YYEEEE. The CDR3 consists of 15 residues. The junction had 10 bases not matched to a gene; V was cut back by 0 bases and J by 7 bases. The CDR3 protein is CASSLAPRDSMEQYF. Written as DNA, the CDR3 is TGTGCCAGCAGCTTGGCCCCAAGGGACAGCATGGAGCAGTACTTC. Together with reference TRBV5-6 and TRBJ2-7, the CDR3 gives the full variable domain: DAGVTQSPTHLIKTRGQQVTLRCSPKSGHDTVSWYQQALGQGPQFIFQYYEEEERQRGNFPDRFSGHQFPNYSSELNVNALLLGDSALYLCASSLAPRDSMEQYFGPGTRLTVT.

This clone was seen only once. The chain is built from TRBV30 and TRBJ2-2; TRBD1 agrees at 9 bases. The germline CDR1 and CDR2 sequences are GTSNPN and SVGIG (reference sequence). V was pared by 4 bases and J by 0 bases, with 6 bases of the junction left unmatched. This CDR3 spans 16 amino acids. CDR3 residues: CAWMATGGPNTGELFF. The CDR3 region has the DNA TGTGCCTGGATGGCCACAGGGGGCCCGAACACCGGGGAGCTGTTTTTT.

V and J are TRBV5-1 and TRBJ1-4; tentatively, D is TRBD1 (5 bases). V lost 4 bases to trimming and J lost 5 bases, with 21 bases between them. CDR1 and CDR2 (germline): SGHRS, YFSETQ. The CDR3 has 17 residues. For the CDR3, the DNA is TGCGCCAGCAGCGACCCTAGGGGCGGGGTCCTGAATGAAAAACTGTTTTTT. Translated, it gives CASSDPRGGVLNEKLFF.

The chain carries TRBV30 and TRBJ1-3; D is unresolved. V was trimmed by 7 bases and J by 4 bases, leaving 11 bases between them. CDR1 and CDR2 from the germline V gene are GTSNPN and SVGIG (reference sequence). This CDR3 spans 12 amino acids. The chain's CDR3 is CAFSLQGNTIYF. CDR3 nucleotide sequence: TGTGCCTTTTCCCTCCAGGGAAACACCATATATTTT. Filled out from reference TRBV30 and TRBJ1-3, the complete variable domain reads SQTIHQWPATLVQPVGSPLSLECTVEGTSNPNLYWYRQAAGRGLQLLFYSVGIGQISSEVPQNLSASRPQDRQFILSSKKLLLSDSGFYLCAFSLQGNTIYFGEGSWLTVV.

The chain carries TRBV19 and TRBJ2-3, with D unclear. Germline CDR1 reads LNHDA; CDR2 reads SQIVND (reference sequence). The CDR3 has 13 residues. The germline V and J ends were trimmed by 3 bases and 2 bases, with 6 bases remaining between them. CDR3 DNA sequence: TGTGCCAGTAGTATGCCACACACAGATACGCAGTATTTT. Translation: CASSMPHTDTQYF.

This chain joins TRBV29-1 and TRBJ2-7; 10 bases map to TRBD1. CDR1 and CDR2 from the germline V gene are SQVTM and ANQGSEA. J was trimmed by 5 bases and V by 4 bases; bases with no gene match: 8. The CDR3 covers 14 residues. CDR3 amino acids: CSVVGGTGADEQYF. The CDR3 DNA reads as TGCAGCGTTGTTGGTGGGACAGGGGCGGACGAGCAGTACTTC.

V is TRBV2 and J is TRBJ1-4; D is unresolved. The germline V gene has CDR1 SNHLY and CDR2 FYNNEI. V lost 6 bases to trimming and J lost 8 bases, with 13 bases between them. CDR3 size: 13 residues. The CDR3 sequence: CASRPGEAEKLFF. Written as DNA, the CDR3 is TGTGCCAGCAGGCCAGGAGAGGCCGAAAAACTGTTTTTT.

The chain has TRBV7-6 and TRBJ2-7, with 8 bases aligning to TRBD1. This CDR3 contains 15 residues. Unmatched junction bases numbered 11, after V lost 5 bases and J lost 5 bases. CDR1 and CDR2 (germline): SGHVS, FNYEAQ. The CDR3 nucleotides read TGTGCCAGCAGCCCTTACAGGACAGGGAATCACGAGCAGTACTTC. Protein sequence: CASSPYRTGNHEQYF.

CDR3 sequence reads: CASSLSTSGGYNEQFF. DNA of the CDR3: TGTGCCAGCAGCCTATCGACCAGCGGGGGGTACAATGAGCAGTTCTTC. The V call is TRBV7-9, the J call TRBJ2-1, with 9 bases matching TRBD2. Germline CDR1 SEHNR, CDR2 FQNEAQ (reference sequence). CDR3 length equals 16 residues. Trimming at V came to 5 bases and at J to 4 bases, leaving 9 bases not matched to a gene. The full variable domain, in which reference TRBV7-9 and TRBJ2-1 provide the parts outside the CDR3, is DTGVSQNPRHKITKRGQNVTFRCDPISEHNRLYWYRQTLGQGPEFLTYFQNEAQLEKSRLLSDRFSAERPKGSFSTLEIQRTEQGDSAMYLCASSLSTSGGYNEQFFGPGTRLTVL.

There are a few counts of this clone. The V and J genes are TRBV5-8 and TRBJ1-6; D unclear. The germline V gene has CDR1 SGHTS and CDR2 YDEGEE. Between the trimmed V and J ends, which lost 4 bases and 0 bases, there was a span of 14 bases. This CDR3 comprises 17 residues. CDR3 in DNA: TGTGCCAGCAGCCATACCCTCGGGAGCTCCTATAATTCACCCCTCCACTTT. Translating it yields CASSHTLGSSYNSPLHF. The full variable domain, with the rest looked up from reference TRBV5-8 and TRBJ1-6, is EAGVTQSPTHLIKTRGQQATLRCSPISGHTSVYWYQQALGLGLQFLLWYDEGEERNRGNFPPRFSGRQFPNYSSELNVNALELEDSALYLCASSHTLGSSYNSPLHFGNGTRLTVT.

The V call is TRBV29-1, the J call TRBJ1-1, with 9 bases identical to TRBD1. Germline CDR1 reads SQVTM; CDR2 reads ANQGSEA. CDR3 length: 15 amino acids. Trimming at V came to 8 bases and at J to 3 bases, leaving 13 bases not matched to a gene. The CDR3 loop reads CSSFSPGTGYTEAFF. The CDR3, as DNA: TGCAGCTCCTTTTCTCCCGGGACAGGGTACACTGAAGCTTTCTTT. Using reference TRBV29-1 and TRBJ1-1 for the parts outside the CDR3, the full variable domain is SAVISQKPSRDICQRGTSLTIQCQVDSQVTMMFWYRQQPGQSLTLIATANQGSEATYESGFVIDKFPISRPNLTFSTLTVSNMSPEDSSIYLCSSFSPGTGYTEAFFGQGTRLTVV.

V is TRBV4-1 and J is TRBJ1-2, with 7 bases fitting TRBD1. With V trimmed by 2 bases and J by 13 bases, 7 bases remained unmatched. Per germline, CDR1 MGHRA and CDR2 YSYEKL. The CDR3 consists of 12 residues. The CDR3 region is CASSQQTGPLTF. DNA of the CDR3: TGCGCCAGCAGCCAACAGACAGGGCCCCTCACCTTC.

This chain links TRBV28 with TRBJ2-7; 7 bases are a match to TRBD1. The CDR3 loop spans 15 amino acids. The V segment lost 6 bases and the J segment 6 bases; nucleotides outside the gene matches: 14. Germline assignment: CDR1 MDHEN and CDR2 SYDVKM. CDR3 amino acids: CASSPRGPRVSEQYF. In DNA, the CDR3 is TGTGCCAGCAGCCCGAGGGGGCCCCGTGTGAGCGAGCAGTACTTC.

The rearrangement uses TRBV13 and TRBJ2-5; 11 nucleotides match TRBD2. The V gene's germline CDR1 is PRHDT and CDR2 FYEKMQ (reference sequence). J gave up 4 bases and V 3 bases, and 4 bases lay outside the gene matches. There are 15 residues in the CDR3. The CDR3: CASSLGLAGGETQYF. CDR3 DNA sequence: TGTGCCAGCAGCTTGGGGCTAGCGGGAGGAGAGACCCAGTACTTC.

Details on this clone: The sample contains more than one DNA sequence encoding this CDR3. This chain connects TRBV5-1 to TRBJ2-5; D unclear. The CDR3 is 13 residues long. The germline V gene has CDR1 SGHRS and CDR2 YFSETQ. V shed 0 bases and J shed 4 bases, with 7 bases lying between them. This CDR3 is CASSLVGGETQYF. In DNA form, the CDR3 reads TGCGCCAGCAGCTTGGTTGGCGGAGAGACCCAGTACTTC.